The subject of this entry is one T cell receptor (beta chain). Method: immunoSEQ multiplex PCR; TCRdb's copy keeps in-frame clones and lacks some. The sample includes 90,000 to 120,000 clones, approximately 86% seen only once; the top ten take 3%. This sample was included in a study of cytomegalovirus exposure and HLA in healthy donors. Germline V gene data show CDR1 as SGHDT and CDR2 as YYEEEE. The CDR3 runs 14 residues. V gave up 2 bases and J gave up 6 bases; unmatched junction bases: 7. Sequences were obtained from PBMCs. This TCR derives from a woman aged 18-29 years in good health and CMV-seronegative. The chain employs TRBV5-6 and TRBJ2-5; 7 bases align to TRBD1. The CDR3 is CASSFGTVVQTQYF. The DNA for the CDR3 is TGTGCCAGCAGCTTCGGGACAGTTGTACAGACCCAGTACTTC.